This TCR beta chain was captured in a study of T cells after yellow fever vaccination. Study-level results: Only a small proportion of the clonotypes turned up in both the CD4 and the CD8 compartments, likely arising from convergent recombination. Contamination of FACS-sorted repertoires by abundant clonotypes from the bulk population could occur.

The study made its TCR cDNA through 5'RACE template switching. That step introduced a universal primer site along with UMIs. Each CDR3 protein is one row after TCRdb ran MiXCR on the 5' RACE reads. The data contain 340,000 or so distinct CDR3 sequences, 12% of them singletons. A word on this clonotype: The antigen remains unidentified.

The origin of this receptor is a man in his late teens or twenties who received the YFV17D yellow fever vaccine. The sample in question was CD4+ T cells sorted from PBMCs, obtained 15 days after the yellow fever booster vaccination.

DNA of the CDR3: TGTGCCAGTACCCCGGACAGACAAGAGACCCAGTACTTC. This gives the protein CASTPDRQETQYF. The rearrangement joins TRBV7-2 to TRBJ2-5; a possible D gene is TRBD1 (6 bases). V dropped 9 bases and J dropped 2 bases, with 13 bases sitting between them. This CDR3 comprises 13 residues. Per germline, CDR1 SGHTA and CDR2 FQGNSA.